This entry concerns a single T cell receptor beta chain. V dropped 4 bases and J dropped 7 bases, with 17 bases sitting between them. CDR1 and CDR2 (germline): SNHLY, FYNNEI. CDR3 length equals 14 residues. Treatment: oral pan-JAK inhibitor, 5-10 mg twice daily. This sample is drawn from a study of CD8+ T cells in alopecia areata. The wider study: Patients received oral tofacitinib, 5 to 10 mg twice daily, for moderate-to-severe alopecia areata.

It was cDNA, reverse transcribed from extracted RNA, that served as the sequencing template. Profiling relied on immunoSEQ multiplex PCR, and the TCRdb table lists in-frame clones only, not all of them. The table includes roughly 190,000 clones, 45% to 75% detected once. The TCR sequence derives from a human donor with alopecia areata. The V gene is TRBV2, the J gene TRBJ2-7; D gene unclear. Sequences were derived from CD4+ T cells sorted from blood, sampled at week 4, from a patient treated with tofacitinib. CDR3 protein: CASSVVSPMGEQYF. CDR3 sequence (DNA): TGTGCCAGCAGTGTGGTCTCTCCGATGGGGGAGCAGTACTTC.